One sample yielded the 9 T cell receptor beta chains listed below, sequenced in a study of T cells in Graves' hyperthyroidism and ophthalmopathy. Amplified TCR beta CDR3 regions derived from RNA transcripts. The HTBI primer set drove a first-round RT-PCR of the TCR CDR3. TCRdb reprocessed the multiplex PCR reads via MiXCR and lists one record per CDR3 protein. The sample includes roughly 740,000 distinct CDR3 sequences, about 16% of them seen just once. The sequenced material came from blood. The origin of the receptors is a man younger than 35 with Graves' hyperthyroidism.

This clonotype was seen repeatedly, ten times or more. The DNA of the CDR3 is TGTGCCAGCAGCCCTCTCAGGGCTAATGAGCAGTTCTTC. Residues: CASSPLRANEQFF. The rearrangement joins TRBV28 to TRBJ2-1; perhaps TRBD1 as D (5 bases). Germline V gene lookup returns CDR1 MDHEN and CDR2 SYDVKM. Trimming cost V 6 bases and J 7 bases, with 13 bases left between them. The CDR3 covers 13 residues.

This clonotype came up many times. The chain couples TRBV11-2 to TRBJ2-1; 8 bases fit TRBD2. J lost 10 bases, V lost 7 bases, and 18 bases had no gene match. There are 16 residues in the CDR3. Germline V CDR1 and CDR2: SGHAT, FQNNGV. DNA for the CDR3: TGTGCCAGCACCCAAGGTGCGGGAGGCACCCAATTGGAGCAGTTCTTC. Translated: CASTQGAGGTQLEQFF.

This clonotype was counted only a few times. V is TRBV9 and J is TRBJ2-6; 7 bases are shared with TRBD1. V was clipped by 4 bases and J by 0 bases; unmatched bases: 7. This CDR3 comprises 17 residues. Per germline, CDR1 SGDLS and CDR2 YYNGEE. CDR3 amino acids: CASSLGTVGSGANVLTF. The CDR3 DNA is TGTGCCAGCAGCCTAGGGACAGTGGGCTCTGGGGCCAACGTCCTGACTTTC.

In this sample, this clonotype turned up many times. The rearrangement uses TRBV28 and TRBJ2-5; 15 nucleotides align to TRBD2. The junction had 5 bases not matched to a gene; V was cut back by 6 bases and J by 9 bases. This CDR3 has 14 residues. Germline CDR1 reads MDHEN; CDR2 reads SYDVKM. In nucleotides, the CDR3 is TGTGCCAGCAGGACCGGGACTAGCGGGAGGTCCCAGTACTTC. Its translation is CASRTGTSGRSQYF. The variable domain in full, completed from reference TRBV28 and TRBJ2-5, reads DVKVTQSSRYLVKRTGEKVFLECVQDMDHENMFWYRQDPGLGLRLIYFSYDVKMKEKGDIPEGYSVSREKKERFSLILESASTNQTSMYLCASRTGTSGRSQYFGPGTRLLVL.

The genes are TRBV6-1 and TRBJ1-2; D is possibly TRBD1 (5 bases). V dropped 6 bases and J dropped 0 bases, with 23 bases sitting between them. Germline CDR1 and CDR2: MNHNS and SASEGT. This CDR3 has 18 amino acids. The CDR3 coding sequence is TGTGCCAGCAGACCGCTTACCGGGACGCATGAGACTAACTATGGCTACACCTTC. Its translation is CASRPLTGTHETNYGYTF.

This clonotype has at least ten counts. The J gene is TRBJ2-3, the V gene TRBV28, with 9 bases that match TRBD2. The trim removed 1 base at V and 0 bases at J, leaving 8 bases unmatched. Per germline, CDR1 MDHEN and CDR2 SYDVKM. CDR3 length equals 18 residues. The CDR3 DNA reads TGTGCCAGCAGTTTATCCAGCGGGAGGCCGATTAGCACAGATACGCAGTATTTT. It yields the protein CASSLSSGRPISTDTQYF.

This clonotype showed up many times. V is TRBV11-3 and J is TRBJ2-7; 13 nucleotides agree with TRBD2. The CDR3 runs 15 residues. In germline, CDR1 is SGHNT, CDR2 YENEEA. V lost 6 bases, J lost 2 bases, and 4 bases stayed unmatched. The CDR3 DNA is TGTGCCAGCAGTCGGACTAGCGGGAGAGCCTACGAGCAGTACTTC. Translated: CASSRTSGRAYEQYF.

The V call is TRBV20-1, the J call TRBJ2-7; TRBD1 matches 8 bases. The CDR3 contains 13 residues. The ends lost 5 bases at V and 5 bases at J; junction bases unmatched: 8. The germline V gene has CDR1 DFQATT and CDR2 SNEGSKA (reference sequence). This CDR3 is CSAPRTGSHEQYF. DNA for the CDR3: TGCAGTGCTCCCCGGACAGGGTCCCACGAGCAGTACTTC.

This clonotype has just one count. The genes are TRBV28 and TRBJ2-1, with 9 nucleotides matching TRBD2. Per germline, CDR1 MDHEN and CDR2 SYDVKM. The CDR3 sequence is 14 residues long. The V gene end was trimmed by 1 base and the J gene end by 10 bases; junction bases not matched to a gene: 5. DNA for the CDR3: TGTGCCAGCAGTTTATCTGGCGGGAGGGGGGAGCAGTTCTTC. It codes for CASSLSGGRGEQFF.